This record looks at one T cell receptor (beta chain) sequence and its context. Produced via immunoSEQ multiplex PCR; TCRdb's table is partial and in-frame only. The repertoire holds tens of thousands of clones, with more than 65% as singletons. This CDR3 comprises 15 residues. The germline CDR1 and CDR2 sequences are MGHRA and YSYEKL. V shed 0 bases and J shed 9 bases, with 15 bases lying between them. The sample comes from a study of blood T cell repertoires in COVID-19. The material sequenced was peripheral blood. The chain carries TRBV4-1 and TRBJ1-5; D is ambiguous. The sequence derives from a woman older than 75 with active or convalescent COVID-19. CDR3 DNA: TGCGCCAGCAGCCAAGATCGAACAGAACCTTCGCCCCAGCATTTT. Amino acid sequence: CASSQDRTEPSPQHF.